A single sample gave rise to the 26 T cell receptor beta chains below, sequenced in a study of cytomegalovirus exposure and HLA in healthy donors. The PCR contained 60 Vbeta and 13 Jbeta primers. Produced via immunoSEQ multiplex PCR; TCRdb's table is partial and in-frame only. The table includes approximately 150,000 clones, 60% to 80% detected once. The sequencing input was PBMCs. The receptors here all came from a woman aged 40 to 55 in good health and CMV-seropositive.

This chain uses TRBV7-2 with TRBJ1-3, with D unclear. Germline V gene data show CDR1 as SGHTA and CDR2 as FQGNSA. V was pared by 8 bases and J by 2 bases, with 13 bases between. This CDR3 contains 14 residues. The CDR3 sequence is CASSFSGAGNTIYF. CDR3 in DNA: TGTGCCAGCTCCTTTAGCGGGGCTGGAAACACCATATATTTT.

CDR3 loop: CASSRGQGALYGYTF. CDR3 nucleotide sequence: TGCGCCAGCAGCCGGGGACAGGGGGCTCTCTATGGCTACACCTTC. The chain joins TRBV5-1 to TRBJ1-2, with 12 nucleotides matching TRBD1. The CDR3 is made up of 15 amino acids. The V gene end was trimmed by 4 bases and the J gene end by 4 bases; junction bases not matched to a gene: 5. Germline CDR1 and CDR2: SGHRS and YFSETQ.

The chain has TRBV10-1 and TRBJ2-6, with D uncertain. Trimming left V 3 bases short and J 0 bases short, with 6 bases between. There are 15 residues in the CDR3. Germline lookup yields CDR1 WNHNN and CDR2 SYGVQD (reference sequence). As DNA, the CDR3 is TGCGCCAGCAGTGATTCCATCTCTGGGGCCAACGTCCTGACTTTC. Translating it yields CASSDSISGANVLTF.

The V and J genes are TRBV6-4 and TRBJ2-3; 10 nucleotides match TRBD2. With V trimmed by 6 bases and J by 2 bases, 5 bases remained unmatched. The germline gives CDR1 MRHNA, CDR2 SNTAGT. The CDR3 consists of 15 residues. The DNA for the CDR3 is TGTGCCAGCAGCCCCGGGACTAGCGACACAGATACGCAGTATTTT. Translating gives CASSPGTSDTDTQYF.

V is TRBV5-1 and J is TRBJ2-7; 7 bases match TRBD1. The CDR3 is made up of 14 amino acids. Germline CDR1 and CDR2: SGHRS and YFSETQ. After removal of 3 bases from V and 7 bases from J, the junction contained 10 bases not matched to a gene. The CDR3 loop reads CASSSGQALGEQYF. Written as DNA, the CDR3 is TGCGCCAGCAGCTCTGGACAGGCTCTGGGGGAGCAGTACTTC.

The chain links TRBV7-9 to TRBJ2-2; D may be TRBD1 (6 bases). Trimming left V 4 bases short and J 8 bases short, with 17 bases between. The CDR3 has 15 amino acids. Looked up from germline, CDR1 is SEHNR and CDR2 is FQNEAQ (reference sequence). CDR3 DNA sequence: TGTGCCAGCAGCTCAGGACAGACCCCGAAGGGGGAGCTGTTTTTT. Its protein product is CASSSGQTPKGELFF.

The DNA for the CDR3 is TGTGCCAGCAGCCAAGATCTGGACAGGGCTAACTATGGCTACACCTTC. Its translation is CASSQDLDRANYGYTF. The rearrangement links TRBV14 to TRBJ1-2, with TRBD1 matching 8 bases. Germline CDR1 SGHDN, CDR2 FVKESK. The V segment lost 0 bases and the J segment 0 bases; nucleotides outside the gene matches: 3. The CDR3 totals 16 residues.

J is TRBJ2-5 and V is TRBV6-5; D remains ambiguous. This CDR3 is 13 amino acids long. Germline V gives CDR1 MNHEY, CDR2 SVGAGI. The V end lost 0 bases, the J end lost 5 bases, and 7 bases lay between the germline ends. The CDR3 DNA reads as TGTGCCAGCAGTTACTCGAGGCGGGAGACCCAGTACTTC. Translated: CASSYSRRETQYF.

V and J are TRBV7-2 and TRBJ1-1; D call uncertain. The germline CDR1 and CDR2 sequences are SGHTA and FQGNSA. The CDR3 spans 14 residues. The germline V and J ends were trimmed by 6 bases and 5 bases, with 16 bases remaining between them. In nucleotides, the CDR3 is TGTGCCAGCAGGATGAGGTCGGAGCTTACTGAAGCTTTCTTT. It translates to CASRMRSELTEAFF.

The chain employs TRBV19 and TRBJ2-6; maybe TRBD1 (6 bases). V was pared by 3 bases and J by 1 base, with 16 bases between. CDR1 and CDR2 from the germline V gene are LNHDA and SQIVND (reference sequence). This CDR3 is built from 18 residues. CDR3: CASSILGRGGSGANVLTF. CDR3 DNA sequence: TGTGCCAGTAGTATCTTGGGCAGGGGCGGGTCTGGGGCCAACGTCCTGACTTTC.

The chain is built from TRBV9 and TRBJ1-4; 7 positions agree with TRBD1. Germline CDR1 SGDLS, CDR2 YYNGEE. J was trimmed by 4 bases and V by 1 base; bases with no gene match: 4. This CDR3 has 15 residues. The CDR3 DNA sequence: TGTGCCAGCAGCGTACAAGGGACAGATAATGAAAAACTGTTTTTT. Its translation: CASSVQGTDNEKLFF.

The chain recombines TRBV19 with TRBJ1-5; D gene ambiguous. V lost 10 bases, J lost 2 bases, and 18 bases lay in between. This CDR3 region has 15 residues. In germline, CDR1 is LNHDA, CDR2 SQIVND (reference sequence). CDR3 DNA sequence: TGTGCCACCTCTTACGGCGGGTTTGGCAATCAGCCCCAGCATTTT. Translating it yields CATSYGGFGNQPQHF.

The chain joins TRBV6-5 to TRBJ1-3; 9 bases fit TRBD1. V lost 3 bases, J lost 3 bases, and 3 bases stayed unmatched. The CDR3 consists of 15 residues. Per the germline V gene, CDR1 is MNHEY and CDR2 is SVGAGI. The CDR3 coding sequence is TGTGCCAGCAGTTATACGGGACAGGGTGGAAACACCATATATTTT. Amino acid sequence: CASSYTGQGGNTIYF.

This CDR3 reads CASRSEVSQGYTF. CDR3 nucleotide sequence: TGTGCCAGCAGGTCAGAGGTGTCGCAGGGCTACACCTTC. This sequence joins TRBV28 and TRBJ1-2, with unresolved D. Between the trimmed V and J ends, which lost 6 bases and 8 bases, there was a span of 16 bases. This CDR3 region has 13 residues. Germline CDR1 reads MDHEN; CDR2 reads SYDVKM.

The chain joins TRBV6-4 to TRBJ2-1; D is uncertain. The CDR3 runs to 15 residues. Germline V gene data show CDR1 as MRHNA and CDR2 as SNTAGT. V lost 5 bases to trimming and J lost 0 bases, with 11 bases between them. The CDR3 sequence: CASSPQSSSYNEQFF. CDR3 nucleotide sequence: TGTGCCAGCAGTCCCCAGTCAAGCTCCTACAATGAGCAGTTCTTC.

This chain links TRBV10-2 with TRBJ2-3, with 10 positions matching TRBD2. CDR1 and CDR2 (germline): WSHSY, SAAADI. The V segment lost 4 bases and the J segment 4 bases; nucleotides outside the gene matches: 11. There are 17 residues in the CDR3. As DNA, the CDR3 is TGCGCCAGCAGTGGTAAAGCGGGGGGGCCCGGTTCAGATACGCAGTATTTT. It is translated as CASSGKAGGPGSDTQYF.

This clone was observed once. This chain connects TRBV7-2 to TRBJ2-3; tentatively, D is TRBD2 (6 bases). Germline CDR1 SGHTA, CDR2 FQGNSA. Trimming removed 1 base at V and 5 bases at J, with 16 bases between. The CDR3 is 16 amino acids. CDR3 in amino acids: CASSLGHGSLGDTQYF. For the CDR3, the DNA is TGTGCCAGCAGCTTAGGTCACGGGAGTTTAGGAGATACGCAGTATTTT.

This chain connects TRBV4-1 to TRBJ2-7, with TRBD1 as a possible D gene (5 bases). V was cut by 1 base and J by 5 bases, with 15 bases left in between. CDR3 length: 15 amino acids. CDR1 is MGHRA, CDR2 YSYEKL, per germline. CDR3 loop: CASSQGPTGPDEQYF. The CDR3 DNA reads as TGCGCCAGCAGCCAAGGGCCCACAGGTCCCGACGAGCAGTACTTC.

The rearrangement links TRBV4-3 to TRBJ2-7; the match to TRBD1 covers 9 bases. Trimming removed 2 bases from V and 4 bases from J; junction bases left unmatched: 12. Germline V gene data show CDR1 as LGHNA and CDR2 as YSLEER. The CDR3 has 17 residues. CDR3 region: CASSQTGGTQWGYEQYF. Written as DNA, the CDR3 is TGCGCCAGCAGCCAAACAGGGGGCACCCAATGGGGGTACGAGCAGTACTTC.

This clone was detected only once. This chain connects TRBV11-2 to TRBJ2-7, with D possibly being TRBD1 (5 bases). V lost 3 bases, J lost 0 bases, and 12 bases lay in between. Germline CDR1 is SGHAT and CDR2 is FQNNGV. The CDR3 sequence is 15 residues long. Written as DNA, the CDR3 is TGTGCCAGCAGCTTGTCTACAGGCCTCTCCTACGAGCAGTACTTC. The encoded protein is CASSLSTGLSYEQYF.

This clone was counted between two and nine times. The chain links TRBV28 to TRBJ1-1, with D possibly being TRBD1 (5 bases). CDR1 and CDR2 (germline): MDHEN, SYDVKM. CDR3 length: 15 amino acids. With 6 bases removed from V and 0 bases from J, the gap between germline ends came to 14 bases. CDR3 in DNA: TGTGCCAGCAGCTTACACGTGGGGCTGAACACTGAAGCTTTCTTT. Its translation is CASSLHVGLNTEAFF.

This chain joins TRBV14 and TRBJ2-5, with unresolved D. The CDR3 runs to 13 residues. Germline V gives CDR1 SGHDN, CDR2 FVKESK. V lost 3 bases and J 5 bases, leaving 10 bases between the germline ends. The CDR3 loop reads CASSQSRAETQYF. In nucleotides, the CDR3 is TGTGCCAGCAGCCAGTCTAGAGCGGAGACCCAGTACTTC.

In nucleotides, the CDR3 is TGTGCCAGCAGTCTTGACAGGGATACGCAGTATTTT. Amino acids: CASSLDRDTQYF. The chain links TRBV28 to TRBJ2-3, with D maybe TRBD1 (6 bases). Trimming pared 5 bases from V and 6 bases from J, leaving 9 bases between. The CDR3 runs to 12 residues. Germline V gene sequence: CDR1 MDHEN, CDR2 SYDVKM.

The CDR3 DNA reads as TGTGCCAGCAGTGAAGCCCCTGGCGGGGGGGCCAGGGAGACCCAGTACTTC. This codes for CASSEAPGGGARETQYF. This chain joins TRBV2 and TRBJ2-5, with TRBD2 matching over 9 bases. Trimming took 0 bases from V and 5 from J; bases not matched to a gene: 10. This CDR3 spans 17 amino acids. Per the germline V gene, CDR1 is SNHLY and CDR2 is FYNNEI. Variable domain in full (rest from reference TRBV2 and TRBJ2-5): EPEVTQTPSHQVTQMGQEVILRCVPISNHLYFYWYRQILGQKVEFLVSFYNNEISEKSEIFDDQFSVERPDGSNFTLKIRSTKLEDSAMYFCASSEAPGGGARETQYFGPGTRLLVL.

V usage is TRBV14 and J usage is TRBJ2-7; D unresolved. Germline V gene data show CDR1 as SGHDN and CDR2 as FVKESK. V was cut by 5 bases and J by 0 bases, with 5 bases left in between. The CDR3 is 12 amino acids. In DNA form, the CDR3 reads TGTGCCAGCAGCGGCTCCTCCTACGAGCAGTACTTC. This translates into CASSGSSYEQYF.

The rearrangement links TRBV19 to TRBJ1-2; a weak D match, TRBD1 (6 bases). CDR3 length: 14 amino acids. The germline V and J ends were trimmed by 3 bases and 3 bases, with 11 bases remaining between them. Germline V lookup: CDR1 LNHDA, CDR2 SQIVND (reference sequence). CDR3 in amino acids: CASSIRTVDYGYTF. The DNA for the CDR3 is TGTGCCAGTAGTATTAGGACAGTCGACTATGGCTACACCTTC.